One sample yielded the 21 T cell receptor beta chains listed below, sequenced in a study of regulatory T cells in long-lasting Graves disease. Sample time point: newly diagnosed GD, antithyroid drugs for less than 3 months. The TCR library was prepared using RNA isolated from PBMCs. HTBI primers from iRepertoire and Arm-PCR of CDR3 regions yielded the TCR beta libraries. MiXCR, run by TCRdb on the multiplex PCR reads, gives a single entry per CDR3 protein. The sample shows roughly 530,000 distinct CDR3 sequences, around 15% of them seen only once. This sample also appeared in a second study, on T cells in Graves' hyperthyroidism and ophthalmopathy.

The material sequenced was peripheral blood mononuclear cells (PBMCs), taken at new diagnosis, from a patient treated with antithyroid drugs. The receptors were sampled from a woman aged 40-65 years with Graves disease.

This clonotype occurred a few times. The chain has TRBV27 and TRBJ2-5; TRBD1 matches 7 bases. Germline V gives CDR1 MNHEY, CDR2 SMNVEV (reference sequence). J gave up 7 bases and V 8 bases, and 7 bases lay outside the gene matches. This CDR3 is built from 12 residues. This CDR3 reads CASGTTGRTQYF. The CDR3 DNA follows: TGTGCCAGCGGGACGACAGGGAGGACCCAGTACTTC.

The chain couples TRBV6-5 to TRBJ2-5; 7 bases line up with TRBD2. Germline CDR1 MNHEY, CDR2 SVGAGI. V was pared by 0 bases and J by 1 base, with 2 bases of the junction left unmatched. The CDR3 contains 15 residues. DNA of the CDR3: TGTGCCAGCAGTTACTCGGGAGGGCCCCAAGAGACCCAGTACTTC. This codes for CASSYSGGPQETQYF.

This clonotype showed up many times. This chain uses TRBV28 with TRBJ1-1; D is perhaps TRBD1 (6 bases). Trimming took 6 bases from V and 11 from J, leaving 19 bases between them. CDR1 and CDR2 (germline): MDHEN, SYDVKM. The CDR3 is 13 residues long. CDR3 bases: TGTGCCAGCAGCTACCCAGCCAGGGGCAGGGCTTTCTTT. Protein: CASSYPARGRAFF. The whole variable domain, filled in from reference TRBV28 and TRBJ1-1, reads DVKVTQSSRYLVKRTGEKVFLECVQDMDHENMFWYRQDPGLGLRLIYFSYDVKMKEKGDIPEGYSVSREKKERFSLILESASTNQTSMYLCASSYPARGRAFFGQGTRLTVV.

The V gene is TRBV4-2, the J gene TRBJ2-2, with D perhaps TRBD1 (5 bases). The ends were cut back, 0 bases at V and 3 bases at J, with 11 bases in the middle. CDR1 is LGHNA, CDR2 YNFKEQ, per germline. CDR3 size: 16 residues. This chain's CDR3 is CASSQDQQGYTGELFF. For the CDR3, the DNA is TGTGCCAGCAGCCAAGATCAGCAGGGTTACACCGGGGAGCTGTTTTTT.

Many counts were recorded for this clonotype. J is TRBJ1-2 and V is TRBV7-9; D is uncertain. Per germline, CDR1 SEHNR and CDR2 FQNEAQ (reference sequence). The CDR3 loop spans 15 amino acids. V lost 2 bases and J 0 bases, leaving 10 bases between the germline ends. CDR3 residues: CASSLSAEANYGYTF. CDR3 DNA sequence: TGTGCCAGCAGCTTATCGGCCGAAGCTAACTATGGCTACACCTTC.

This clonotype was detected only a few times. The junction differs from germline at one of its ends, possibly a read error. The gene calls are TRBV5-1 and TRBJ1-1, with TRBD1 matching 8 bases. This CDR3 has 14 residues. Germline CDR1 is SGHRS and CDR2 is YFSETQ. The CDR3 nucleotides are TGCGCCAGCAGTTTGGACAGGGAGGACACTGAAGCTTTCTTT. Translating gives CASSLDREDTEAFF.

The V and J genes are TRBV6-5 and TRBJ1-2; possibly TRBD1 for D (5 bases). V gave up 0 bases and J gave up 1 base, with 12 bases separating them. The germline V gene has CDR1 MNHEY and CDR2 SVGAGI. The CDR3 runs to 16 residues. The CDR3 loop is CASSYSKGTLNYGYTF. CDR3 coding DNA: TGTGCCAGCAGTTACTCGAAAGGGACCCTTAACTATGGCTACACCTTC.

This clonotype was counted ten times or more. The gene calls are TRBV18 and TRBJ2-3; tentatively, D is TRBD1 (5 bases). The CDR3 has 15 residues. The V gene lost 5 bases and the J gene lost 2 bases, with 14 bases spanning the gap. The germline gives CDR1 KGHSH, CDR2 LQKENI. The DNA for the CDR3 is TGTGCCAGCTCAATCATGGACACCTCCACAGATACGCAGTATTTT. Protein sequence: CASSIMDTSTDTQYF.

This clonotype showed up just once. V and J are TRBV7-2 and TRBJ2-1, with TRBD2 matching over 7 bases. With 5 bases clipped from V and 12 bases from J, the junction kept 7 bases outside the gene matches. CDR1 is SGHTA, CDR2 FQGNSA, per germline. The CDR3 length is 12 residues. As DNA, the CDR3 is TGTGCCAGCAGCCCCGGACTAGTTGGGCAGTTCTTC. Protein product: CASSPGLVGQFF.

In its sample, this clonotype was seen a few times. The CDR3 sequence is CASSFVPDTQYF. CDR3 sequence (DNA): TGTGCCAGCAGCTTTGTCCCAGATACGCAGTATTTT. This chain connects TRBV11-2 to TRBJ2-3; the D is unclear. Germline assignment: CDR1 SGHAT and CDR2 FQNNGV. The V end lost 3 bases, the J end lost 4 bases, and 5 bases lay between the germline ends. CDR3 length: 12 amino acids.

This clonotype was observed at least ten times. The V call is TRBV5-1, the J call TRBJ1-5, with 10 nucleotides matching TRBD1. CDR1 is SGHRS, CDR2 YFSETQ, per germline. Trimming cost V 4 bases and J 3 bases; bases outside gene matches: 4. The CDR3 loop spans 15 amino acids. CDR3 sequence reads: CASSEGQGPNQPQHF. CDR3 sequence (DNA): TGCGCCAGCAGCGAGGGACAGGGGCCCAATCAGCCCCAGCATTTT.

This clonotype was detected many times. The chain employs TRBV27 and TRBJ2-2, with D tentatively TRBD2 (5 bases). The CDR3 is made up of 14 amino acids. Trimming stripped 5 bases from V and 8 bases from J, with 15 bases between. Germline V gives CDR1 MNHEY, CDR2 SMNVEV (reference sequence). Here the CDR3 DNA reads TGTGCCAGCAGTCCTTGGGCCGGGGAAGGGGAGCTGTTTTTT. Protein: CASSPWAGEGELFF.

The V and J genes are TRBV5-1 and TRBJ2-5; D is unclear. Germline V gene sequence: CDR1 SGHRS, CDR2 YFSETQ. Trimming cost V 2 bases and J 3 bases, with 11 bases left between them. The CDR3 has 14 amino acids. The CDR3 DNA is TGCGCCAGCAGCTTACTCTCCTTAAAAGAGACCCAGTACTTC. Translation gives CASSLLSLKETQYF.

This chain links TRBV27 with TRBJ1-2; TRBD1 might be the D (6 bases). V dropped 4 bases and J dropped 4 bases, with 22 bases sitting between them. The CDR3 sequence is 17 residues long. Germline assignment: CDR1 MNHEY and CDR2 SMNVEV (reference sequence). CDR3 sequence: CASSSPREPSRGYGYTF. DNA of the CDR3: TGTGCCAGCAGTTCCCCTCGGGAGCCATCCAGGGGCTATGGCTACACCTTC.

This clonotype has a handful of counts. The chain is built from TRBV19 and TRBJ1-1; no clear D gene. V was shortened by 3 bases and J by 0 bases, with 8 bases between the two germline ends. Germline V lookup: CDR1 LNHDA, CDR2 SQIVND (reference sequence). This CDR3 is built from 14 residues. The CDR3 nucleotides are TGTGCCAGTAGTATTAGGCATCTGAACACTGAAGCTTTCTTT. This encodes CASSIRHLNTEAFF. The full variable domain, in which reference TRBV19 and TRBJ1-1 provide the parts outside the CDR3, is DGGITQSPKYLFRKEGQNVTLSCEQNLNHDAMYWYRQDPGQGLRLIYYSQIVNDFQKGDIAEGYSVSREKKESFPLTVTSAQKNPTAFYLCASSIRHLNTEAFFGQGTRLTVV.

This clonotype was counted many times. V gene TRBV3-1 combines with J gene TRBJ1-2; maybe TRBD1 (6 bases). The germline V and J ends were trimmed by 0 bases and 4 bases, with 18 bases remaining between them. The CDR3 is 17 amino acids. Germline CDR1 LGHDT, CDR2 YNNKEL (reference sequence). CDR3 residues: CASSQDPDSGFIYGYTF. The DNA for the CDR3 is TGTGCCAGCAGCCAAGATCCGGACAGTGGCTTTATCTATGGCTACACCTTC.

This clonotype was observed many times. The rearrangement links TRBV3-1 to TRBJ1-2, with D possibly TRBD1 on 6 matching bases. CDR1 and CDR2 from the germline V gene are LGHDT and YNNKEL (reference sequence). The CDR3 is 16 residues long. V was clipped by 3 bases and J by 4 bases, with 18 bases between them. The CDR3 protein is CASSQVPGQLSYGYTF. In nucleotides, the CDR3 is TGTGCCAGCAGCCAGGTACCGGGACAACTATCCTATGGCTACACCTTC.

This clonotype was picked up many times. The V call is TRBV12-3 or TRBV12-4, the J call TRBJ2-3; TRBD1 matches 9 bases. J was trimmed by 3 bases and V by 6 bases; bases with no gene match: 1. This CDR3 comprises 13 residues. CDR3 bases: TGTGCCAGCAGCGGACAGGGGACAGATACGCAGTATTTT. Translating it yields CASSGQGTDTQYF.

This rearrangement joins TRBV6-1 to TRBJ2-4, with 11 bases fitting TRBD2. The CDR3 consists of 19 residues. V lost 1 base and J lost 1; bases outside the gene matches: 9. Germline V gene data show CDR1 as MNHNS and CDR2 as SASEGT. CDR3 loop: CASSEGPVAGGPAKNIQYF. CDR3 nucleotides: TGTGCCAGCAGTGAAGGCCCGGTAGCGGGGGGGCCGGCCAAAAACATTCAGTACTTC.

Only a few counts were recorded for this clonotype. The chain links TRBV20-1 to TRBJ2-3, with a possible D match to TRBD2 (6 bases). Germline assignment: CDR1 DFQATT and CDR2 SNEGSKA (reference sequence). The length of the CDR3 is 15 residues. V was clipped by 2 bases and J by 1 base, with 13 bases between them. The CDR3 region has the DNA TGCAGTGCTAGACGGGCGGGGCGCGGCACAGATACGCAGTATTTT. Amino acids: CSARRAGRGTDTQYF.

This clonotype was observed a handful of times. This chain links TRBV4-1 with TRBJ1-2; 8 bases are a match to TRBD1. J lost 2 bases, V lost 4 bases, and 6 bases had no gene match. Germline V gene lookup returns CDR1 MGHRA and CDR2 YSYEKL. The CDR3 runs 15 residues. The CDR3 coding sequence is TGCGCCAGCAGCCTAAACACAGGGGGAAACTATGGCTACACCTTC. Protein sequence: CASSLNTGGNYGYTF.